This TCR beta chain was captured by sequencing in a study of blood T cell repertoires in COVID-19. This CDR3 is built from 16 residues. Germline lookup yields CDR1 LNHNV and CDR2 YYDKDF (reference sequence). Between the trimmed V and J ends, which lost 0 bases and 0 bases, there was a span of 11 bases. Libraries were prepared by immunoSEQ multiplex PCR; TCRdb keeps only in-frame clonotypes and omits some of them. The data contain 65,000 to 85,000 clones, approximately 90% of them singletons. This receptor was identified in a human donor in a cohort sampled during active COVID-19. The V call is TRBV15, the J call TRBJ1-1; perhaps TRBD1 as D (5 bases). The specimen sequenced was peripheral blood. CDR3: CATSRDWGRLNTEAFF. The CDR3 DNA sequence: TGTGCCACCAGCAGAGATTGGGGCAGACTGAACACTGAAGCTTTCTTT.